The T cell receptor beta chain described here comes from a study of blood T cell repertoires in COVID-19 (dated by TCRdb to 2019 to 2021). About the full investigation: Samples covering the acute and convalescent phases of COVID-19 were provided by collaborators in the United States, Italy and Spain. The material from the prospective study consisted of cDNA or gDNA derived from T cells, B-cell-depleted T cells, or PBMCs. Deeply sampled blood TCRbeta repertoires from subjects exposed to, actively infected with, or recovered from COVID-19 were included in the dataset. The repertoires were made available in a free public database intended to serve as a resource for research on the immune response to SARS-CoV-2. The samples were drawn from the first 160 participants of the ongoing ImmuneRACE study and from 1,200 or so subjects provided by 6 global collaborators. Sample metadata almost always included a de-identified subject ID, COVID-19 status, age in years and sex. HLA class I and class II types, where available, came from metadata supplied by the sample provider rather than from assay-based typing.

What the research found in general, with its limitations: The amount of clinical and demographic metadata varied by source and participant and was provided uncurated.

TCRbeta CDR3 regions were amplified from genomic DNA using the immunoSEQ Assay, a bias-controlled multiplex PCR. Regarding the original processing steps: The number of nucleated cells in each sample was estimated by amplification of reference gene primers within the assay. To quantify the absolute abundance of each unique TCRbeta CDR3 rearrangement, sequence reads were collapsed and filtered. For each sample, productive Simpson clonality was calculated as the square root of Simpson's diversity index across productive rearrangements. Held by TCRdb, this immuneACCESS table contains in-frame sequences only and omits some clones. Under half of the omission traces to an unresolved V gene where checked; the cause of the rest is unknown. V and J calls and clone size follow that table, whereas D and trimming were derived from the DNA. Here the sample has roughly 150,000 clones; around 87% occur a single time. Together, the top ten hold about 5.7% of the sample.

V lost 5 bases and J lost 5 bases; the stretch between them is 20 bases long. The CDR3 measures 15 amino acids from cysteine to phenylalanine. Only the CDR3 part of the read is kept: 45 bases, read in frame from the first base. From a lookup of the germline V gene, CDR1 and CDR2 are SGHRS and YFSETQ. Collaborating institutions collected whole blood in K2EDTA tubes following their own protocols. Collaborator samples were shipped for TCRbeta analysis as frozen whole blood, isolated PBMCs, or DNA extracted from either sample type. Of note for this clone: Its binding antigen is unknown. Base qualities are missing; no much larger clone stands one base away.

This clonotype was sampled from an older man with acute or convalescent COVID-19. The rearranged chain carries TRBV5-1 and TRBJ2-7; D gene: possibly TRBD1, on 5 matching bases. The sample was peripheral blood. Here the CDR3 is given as CASSSAGLSSNEQYF. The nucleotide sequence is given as TGCGCCAGCAGTTCTGCAGGGTTGTCCTCAAACGAGCAGTACTTC.